Sequencing of this T cell receptor beta chain was carried out in a study of T-cell memory formation after mild COVID-19. Looking at the study overall: Clusters of TCRs were largely donor specific. Regarding the study as a whole: Contracting CD4+ clones were located mainly in CM and EM, and CD8+ clones in EMRA. That cross-reactive memory joined was suggested by some responding clones appearing in pre-infection memory.

The 5'RACE method, run with constant-segment primers, produced TCR alpha and TCR beta cDNA libraries (carrying sample barcodes and UMIs). TCRdb re-called the 5' RACE reads with MiXCR, one entry per CDR3 protein. The data hold 380,000 or so distinct CDR3 sequences, with roughly an eighth observed a single time. Germline V gives CDR1 SGDLS, CDR2 YYNGEE. Trimming cost V 7 bases and J 2 bases, with 12 bases left between them. The CDR3 covers 13 residues. A word on this clonotype: Its antigen is as yet unknown.

Sequences were obtained from PBMCs or a T cell subset sorted from them (not recorded which). The TCR comes from a man between 18 and 29 years old who had mild COVID-19 (a few samples of this study predate the infection). Cell type and time point are not known. The chain couples TRBV9 to TRBJ2-5; D is unclear. The CDR3 nucleotides are TGTGCCAGCGTAGCTAACAGTCAAGAGACCCAGTACTTC. Translation: CASVANSQETQYF.